The 26 T cell receptor beta chains reported below all come from one sample, sequenced in a study of patients and donors after allogeneic stem cell transplantation. TCRdb itself ran the RT-PCR reads through MiXCR, one entry per CDR3 protein. The top ten clones hold roughly 6% of a sample with about 960,000 distinct CDR3 sequences, approximately 19% of them seen once. Sequencing was done on a sample of blood, either unsorted or a sorted T cell fraction (not recorded which). The receptors shown here come from a human donor who was either an allogeneic HSCT recipient or a stem cell or donor lymphocyte infusion donor (not recorded which). It is not recorded whose cells these are; they may come from a transplant donor.

This clonotype occurred many times. V usage is TRBV5-1 and J usage is TRBJ1-1; no clear D gene. Trimming removed 6 bases from V and 5 bases from J, with 17 bases in between. Germline CDR1 and CDR2: SGHRS and YFSETQ. This CDR3 is 14 amino acids long. CDR3 protein: CASTSSRLDTEAFF. Written as DNA, the CDR3 is TGCGCCAGCACCTCTTCAAGACTTGATACTGAAGCTTTCTTT. Combining the CDR3 with reference TRBV5-1 and TRBJ1-1 gives the whole variable domain KAGVTQTPRYLIKTRGQQVTLSCSPISGHRSVSWYQQTPGQGLQFLFEYFSETQRNKGNFPGRFSGRQFSNSRSEMNVSTLELGDSALYLCASTSSRLDTEAFFGQGTRLTVV.

This clonotype was counted a few times. The V gene is TRBV6-5, the J gene TRBJ1-1; D may be TRBD1 (5 bases). Deletions cut 0 bases from V and 5 bases from J, with 10 bases between. CDR1 and CDR2 from the germline V gene are MNHEY and SVGAGI. The CDR3 contains 14 residues. The CDR3 loop is CASSYSTQGTEAFF. For the CDR3, the DNA is TGTGCCAGCAGTTACTCGACGCAGGGAACTGAAGCTTTCTTT.

The V gene is TRBV20-1, the J gene TRBJ2-1; D is perhaps TRBD1 (6 bases). This CDR3 spans 12 amino acids. The germline CDR1 and CDR2 sequences are DFQATT and SNEGSKA (reference sequence). The V and J ends lost 6 bases and 5 bases respectively, with 11 bases between them. The CDR3 sequence: CSAQQGNNEQFF. Here the CDR3 DNA reads TGCAGTGCACAACAGGGTAACAATGAGCAGTTCTTC.

This sequence joins TRBV4-2 and TRBJ1-1; D may be TRBD1 (5 bases). Between the trimmed V and J ends, which lost 3 bases and 8 bases, there was a span of 13 bases. The CDR3 covers 13 residues. The germline gives CDR1 LGHNA, CDR2 YNFKEQ. For the CDR3, the DNA is TGTGCCAGCAGCCAGGCCCCAGGGCCCGAAGCTTTCTTT. This translates into CASSQAPGPEAFF.

The chain is built from TRBV14 and TRBJ2-7; 9 bases align to TRBD1. CDR3 length: 15 residues. Unmatched junction bases numbered 6, after V lost 4 bases and J lost 2 bases. Germline lookup yields CDR1 SGHDN and CDR2 FVKESK. CDR3 coding DNA: TGTGCCAGCAGCCGGATGGGGACAGGGACCTACGAGCAGTACTTC. It encodes CASSRMGTGTYEQYF.

This clonotype was detected ten times or more. The CDR3 DNA follows: TGTGCCAGCACCCCTAGCGACGGACGTAACTATGGCTACACCTTC. Protein sequence: CASTPSDGRNYGYTF. The chain is built from TRBV28 and TRBJ1-2; D ambiguous. CDR3 length: 15 amino acids. The germline CDR1 and CDR2 sequences are MDHEN and SYDVKM. V shed 7 bases and J shed 1 base, with 16 bases lying between them.

This clonotype was picked up many times. V usage is TRBV12-3 or TRBV12-4 and J usage is TRBJ2-1; no firm D call. V shed 2 bases and J shed 4 bases, with 18 bases lying between them. This CDR3 spans 17 amino acids. CDR3 bases: TGTGCCAGCAGTTTATCTGCAGCGTGGTTATCGTACAATGAGCAGTTCTTC. It specifies CASSLSAAWLSYNEQFF.

This clonotype has a handful of counts. The rearrangement uses TRBV15 and TRBJ2-3, with D unresolved. This CDR3 region has 14 residues. V lost 8 bases and J lost 4, with 16 bases in between. Germline CDR1 LNHNV, CDR2 YYDKDF (reference sequence). CDR3 DNA sequence: TGTGCCACCCGTGAGACCACGCCTGCAGATACGCAGTATTTT. It codes for CATRETTPADTQYF.

The chain has TRBV3-1 and TRBJ2-1; D call uncertain. The CDR3 totals 15 residues. Trimming removed 4 bases at V and 2 bases at J, with 12 bases between. Germline V gives CDR1 LGHDT, CDR2 YNNKEL (reference sequence). CDR3 amino acids: CASSPRRITYNEQFF. CDR3 nucleotides: TGTGCCAGCAGCCCTCGTAGAATCACCTACAATGAGCAGTTCTTC.

The CDR3 DNA is TGTGCCAGCACCCCGGGACTAGCGGGGGAAGGTACCGGGGAGCTGTTTTTT. Translation: CASTPGLAGEGTGELFF. V gene TRBV7-8 combines with J gene TRBJ2-2; 14 bases are shared with TRBD2. Germline V gives CDR1 SGHVS, CDR2 FQNEAQ. CDR3 length: 17 residues. With V trimmed by 7 bases and J by 5 bases, 9 bases remained unmatched.

Points on this clonotype: This may come from a read error, since a much larger clone is one base off. The V and J genes are TRBV11-3 and TRBJ2-3; the D is unclear. The CDR3 runs to 14 residues. V shed 0 bases and J shed 4 bases, with 8 bases lying between them. The germline gives CDR1 SGHNT, CDR2 YENEEA. In DNA, the CDR3 is TGTGCCAGCAGCTTAGAAGGGTGGGCAGATACGCAGTATTTT. Translating it yields CASSLEGWADTQYF.

The gene calls are TRBV27 and TRBJ1-6; no reliable D call. The CDR3 sequence is 13 residues long. Trimming shortened V by 0 bases and J by 10 bases, and 7 bases separated the two germline ends. Germline-derived CDR1 and CDR2 are MNHEY and SMNVEV (reference sequence). This chain's CDR3 is CASSLSIGSPLHF. CDR3 in DNA: TGTGCCAGCAGTTTATCGATCGGGTCACCCCTCCACTTT.

This clonotype was recorded at least ten times. The rearrangement uses TRBV6-2 or TRBV6-3 and TRBJ2-3; no reliable D call. This CDR3 comprises 13 residues. Trimming took off 3 bases at V and 2 bases at J, with 6 bases between the two ends. Germline lookup yields CDR1 MNHEY and CDR2 SVGEGT. The CDR3 nucleotides read TGTGCCAGCAGTTATTCGGCCACAGATACGCAGTATTTT. Amino acid sequence: CASSYSATDTQYF.

The chain combines TRBV12-3 or TRBV12-4 with TRBJ2-3; 14 nucleotides align to TRBD2. The CDR3 is 16 residues long. J lost 7 bases, V lost 5 bases, and 8 bases had no gene match. CDR3 sequence (DNA): TGTGCCAGCAGTCCACGGGGACTAGCGGGAGAGCATACGCAGTATTTT. The encoded protein is CASSPRGLAGEHTQYF.

The chain links TRBV3-1 to TRBJ2-1; no reliable D call. There are 15 residues in the CDR3. Germline loops: CDR1 LGHDT, CDR2 YNNKEL (reference sequence). The V end lost 4 bases, the J end lost 4 bases, and 14 bases lay between the germline ends. Here the CDR3 reads CASSPQWIGYNEQFF. CDR3 DNA: TGTGCCAGCAGCCCGCAATGGATTGGGTACAATGAGCAGTTCTTC.

V and J are TRBV5-1 and TRBJ2-4; 10 positions match TRBD1. V was clipped by 2 bases and J by 1 base; unmatched bases: 6. Germline values: CDR1 SGHRS, CDR2 YFSETQ. The CDR3 runs 17 residues. CDR3 DNA sequence: TGCGCCAGCAGCTTAACCGGGACAGGGGACGCCAAAAACATTCAGTACTTC. This sequence encodes CASSLTGTGDAKNIQYF.

This clonotype occurred a few times. The gene calls are TRBV12-3 or TRBV12-4 and TRBJ1-5; no reliable D call. This CDR3 contains 15 residues. The germline V and J ends were trimmed by 8 bases and 1 base, with 15 bases remaining between them. The CDR3 nucleotides are TGTGCCAGCGCCCTTAACGGGCACAGCAATCAGCCCCAGCATTTT. Amino acid sequence: CASALNGHSNQPQHF.

This clonotype came up many times. The V call is TRBV5-1, the J call TRBJ1-2; unclear D gene. The CDR3 runs to 14 residues. In germline, CDR1 is SGHRS, CDR2 YFSETQ. V was shortened by 0 bases and J by 2 bases, with 8 bases between the two germline ends. The CDR3 loop reads CASSLDGGNYGYTF. The CDR3 nucleotides read TGCGCCAGCAGCTTGGATGGCGGAAACTATGGCTACACCTTC.

This chain connects TRBV4-1 to TRBJ2-7; 10 bases agree with TRBD1. The trim removed 4 bases at V and 4 bases at J, leaving 7 bases unmatched. There are 15 residues in the CDR3. The V gene's germline CDR1 is MGHRA and CDR2 YSYEKL. CDR3 in amino acids: CASSLLGDRGYEQYF. CDR3 in DNA: TGCGCCAGCAGCCTCCTGGGGGACAGGGGATACGAGCAGTACTTC.

The chain couples TRBV4-1 to TRBJ2-4; D remains ambiguous. The germline gives CDR1 MGHRA, CDR2 YSYEKL. The CDR3 consists of 17 residues. The germline V and J ends were trimmed by 5 bases and 2 bases, with 19 bases remaining between them. The CDR3 protein is CASSDGRLRSSKNIQYF. The CDR3 DNA follows: TGCGCCAGCAGCGACGGCCGTCTGAGAAGTTCCAAAAACATTCAGTACTTC.

This chain connects TRBV20-1 to TRBJ2-1, with a possible D match to TRBD1 (8 bases). Germline CDR1 and CDR2: DFQATT and SNEGSKA (reference sequence). The CDR3 has 15 amino acids. Deletions cut 4 bases from V and 5 bases from J, with 18 bases between. Here the CDR3 DNA reads TGCAGTGCTATTTACCGACAGGGGAGGGACAATGAGCAGTTCTTC. It codes for CSAIYRQGRDNEQFF.

The V and J genes are TRBV4-2 and TRBJ2-6; possible D gene TRBD2, 5 bases. With 4 bases removed from V and 0 bases from J, the gap between germline ends came to 13 bases. Germline assignment: CDR1 LGHNA and CDR2 YNFKEQ. The CDR3 covers 17 residues. The CDR3 DNA is TGTGCCAGCAGCCTCGAACTAGGCAACTCTGGGGCCAACGTCCTGACTTTC. It yields the protein CASSLELGNSGANVLTF.

This clonotype was seen more than once but under ten times. The genes are TRBV4-1 and TRBJ1-3, with TRBD1 identical over 9 bases. Germline assignment: CDR1 MGHRA and CDR2 YSYEKL. This CDR3 spans 15 amino acids. V was clipped by 2 bases and J by 12 bases; unmatched bases: 11. This CDR3 is CASSQRLGQGLYIYF. In DNA form, the CDR3 reads TGCGCCAGCAGCCAAAGATTGGGACAGGGCTTATACATATATTTT.

CDR3 sequence (DNA): TGCGCCAGCAGCCGCGGAGGGTCGGAGACCCAGTACTTC. It translates to CASSRGGSETQYF. The chain joins TRBV5-1 to TRBJ2-5; tentatively, D is TRBD2 (6 bases). Trimming cost V 4 bases and J 5 bases, with 12 bases left between them. This CDR3 has 13 amino acids. Per the germline V gene, CDR1 is SGHRS and CDR2 is YFSETQ. Full variable domain (rest looked up from reference TRBV5-1 and TRBJ2-5): KAGVTQTPRYLIKTRGQQVTLSCSPISGHRSVSWYQQTPGQGLQFLFEYFSETQRNKGNFPGRFSGRQFSNSRSEMNVSTLELGDSALYLCASSRGGSETQYFGPGTRLLVL.

This clonotype was recorded at least ten times. The CDR3 protein is CASRDGLRDRGYNEQFF. CDR3 nucleotide sequence: TGTGCCAGCAGAGACGGTTTACGGGACAGAGGCTACAATGAGCAGTTCTTC. The V gene is TRBV6-1, the J gene TRBJ2-1; 7 bases are shared with TRBD1. The V segment lost 6 bases and the J segment 3 bases; nucleotides outside the gene matches: 14. The CDR3 sequence is 17 residues long. Germline-derived CDR1 and CDR2 are MNHNS and SASEGT.

Many counts were recorded for this clonotype. The V and J genes are TRBV20-1 and TRBJ1-5; 7 bases fit TRBD1. Germline-derived CDR1 and CDR2 are DFQATT and SNEGSKA (reference sequence). The CDR3 runs 15 residues. Trimming cost V 4 bases and J 4 bases; bases outside gene matches: 10. CDR3: CSAIYGYRGNQPQHF. CDR3 in DNA: TGCAGTGCTATATATGGATACAGGGGAAATCAGCCCCAGCATTTT.